This T cell receptor (beta chain) is drawn from a study of T cell responses to AZD1222 COVID-19 vaccine (dated by TCRdb to the early 2020s). Broadly, across the study: Because spike-specific TCR depth and breadth did not differ between the two schedules, AZD1222 recipients who got a second dose at roughly 4 weeks were pooled with those who got a second dose at roughly 12 weeks. TCR sequencing covered fewer than 250 trial participants: nearly 210 given two doses of AZD1222 and about 26 given two doses of MenACWY control vaccine. Trial participants were enrolled by age into 18-55, 56-69 and 70-plus year subgroups, with around 150, 28 and 57 TCR-sequenced participants respectively.

Notes on this clone: Its recognized antigen is unknown. No base qualities exist here, and no much larger clone lies one base off it.

Trimming leaves V shorter by 6 bases and J shorter by 5 bases, with the junction holding 9 bases beyond the gene matches. There are 14 amino acids in the CDR3, from cysteine to phenylalanine inclusive. This entry keeps only the CDR3 DNA: 42 bases, framed from base 1. According to the germline V gene, CDR1 reads SNHLY and CDR2 reads FYNNEI. Study-level results and caveats: Because no samples from the day 14 peak response were available, repertoires could be characterized only after the peak T cell response. Reportedly, almost half of the unique spike-specific TCRs recognized epitopes lying outside the regions that are mutated in the B.1.351 and B.1.1.7 variants. The 56-69-year group was small, and its depth increase did not reach significance, likely because of low power. Conclusions about previously exposed vaccinees are limited, since just 5 to 7 AZD1222 recipients were seropositive for SARS-CoV-2 at baseline. A significant rise in spike-specific TCR breadth and depth was observed after two AZD1222 doses relative to day 0 and relative to MenACWY recipients. The whole spike protein was spanned by vaccine-associated CD4 TCRs, and dominant responses were seen in regions 160-218 and 743-854. Participants were mostly white British and included more females than males, and it was suggested by the authors that clonal diversity may have been underestimated.

The CDR3 regions of human TCRbeta chains were analyzed by immunosequencing. Regarding the original processing steps: Repertoire TCRs were checked for matches against a reference library of SARS-CoV-2-specific TCRs that had been generated using the MIRA antigen-specificity platform. Breadth was defined as the fraction of unique TCRs that were SARS-CoV-2-associated. Depth was defined as the fraction of total T cells that were SARS-CoV-2-associated. Each spike-specific TCR was assigned to its reactive spike region and to a CD4 or CD8 class using the MIRA data. Log10-transformed breadth and depth values were compared by one-way ANOVA with Sidak's multiple comparisons tests. Entries here come from immuneACCESS through TCRdb and include only in-frame sequences with V and J called. Some clones fail to appear in such tables; in the studies checked, an unresolved V gene covers under half of the shortfall, and the cause of the remainder is unknown. The DNA was the basis for D and trimming; V, J and clone size are from that table. The sample table lists 93,000 or so clones, around 90% of them with a count of one. About 5% of the sample rests with the top ten.

The intended sense of this specimen's time point label: baseline before first vaccination. The vaccinee samples were drawn from two UK trials, COV001 and COV002, one of which was a single-blind randomized controlled phase 2/3 trial testing AZD1222 (ChAdOx1 nCoV-19) in healthy adults. For TCRbeta chain sequencing, PBMC samples from trial participants were taken at day 0 and at day 28 after the second dose. The receptor was derived from an adult in good health. Sequences were derived from peripheral blood, sampled on day 0 of AZD1222 vaccination. The chain couples TRBV2 to TRBJ2-5, with 7 bases matching TRBD2. The CDR3 reads as follows: CASRDLGGRETQYF. The DNA sequence is TGTGCCAGCAGGGACCTGGGGGGGAGGGAGACCCAGTACTTC.